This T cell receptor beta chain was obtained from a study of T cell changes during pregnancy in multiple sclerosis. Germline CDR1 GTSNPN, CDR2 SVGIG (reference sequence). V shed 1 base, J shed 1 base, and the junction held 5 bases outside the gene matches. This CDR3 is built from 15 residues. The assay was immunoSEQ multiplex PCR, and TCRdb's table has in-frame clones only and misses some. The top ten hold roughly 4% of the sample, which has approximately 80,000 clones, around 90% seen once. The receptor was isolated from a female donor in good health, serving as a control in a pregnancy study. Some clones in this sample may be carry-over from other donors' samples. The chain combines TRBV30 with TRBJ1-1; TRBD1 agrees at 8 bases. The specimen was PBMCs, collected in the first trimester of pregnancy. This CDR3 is CAWSGQGRGNTEAFF. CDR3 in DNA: TGTGCCTGGAGTGGACAGGGGCGAGGGAACACTGAAGCTTTCTTT.